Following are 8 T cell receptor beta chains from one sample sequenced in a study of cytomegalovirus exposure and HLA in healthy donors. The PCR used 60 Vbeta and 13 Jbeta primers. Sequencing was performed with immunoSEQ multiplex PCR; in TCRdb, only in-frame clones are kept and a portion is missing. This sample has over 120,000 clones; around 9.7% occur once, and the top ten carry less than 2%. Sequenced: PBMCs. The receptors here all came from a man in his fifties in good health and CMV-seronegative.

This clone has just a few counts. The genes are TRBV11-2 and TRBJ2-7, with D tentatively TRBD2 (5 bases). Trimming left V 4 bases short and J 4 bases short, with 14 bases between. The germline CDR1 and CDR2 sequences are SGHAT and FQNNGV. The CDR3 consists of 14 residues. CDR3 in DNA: TGTGCCAGCAGCTCCCCAAGCGGTGGATACGAGCAGTACTTC. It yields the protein CASSSPSGGYEQYF.

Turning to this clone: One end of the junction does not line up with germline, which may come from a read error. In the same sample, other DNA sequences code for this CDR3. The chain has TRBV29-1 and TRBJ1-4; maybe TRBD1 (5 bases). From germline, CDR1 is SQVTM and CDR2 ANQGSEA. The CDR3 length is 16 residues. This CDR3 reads CSVGRQGSTSGEKLFF. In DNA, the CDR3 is TGCAGCGTTGGCCGCCAGGGTTCTACCTCAGGTGAAAAGCTGTTTTTT.

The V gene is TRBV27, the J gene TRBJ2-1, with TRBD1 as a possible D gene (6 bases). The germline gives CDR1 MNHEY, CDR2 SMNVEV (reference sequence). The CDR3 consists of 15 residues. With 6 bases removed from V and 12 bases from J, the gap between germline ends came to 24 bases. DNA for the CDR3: TGTGCCAGCAGACAGGGATGGGGCTCCGGACATTGGCAGTTCTTC. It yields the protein CASRQGWGSGHWQFF.

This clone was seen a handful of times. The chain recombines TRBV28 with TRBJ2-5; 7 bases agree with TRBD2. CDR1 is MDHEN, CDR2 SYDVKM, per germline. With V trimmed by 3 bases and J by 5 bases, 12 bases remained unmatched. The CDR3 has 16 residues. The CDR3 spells CASSFHEGGLRETQYF. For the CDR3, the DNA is TGTGCCAGCAGTTTCCACGAGGGAGGGCTTCGGGAGACCCAGTACTTC.

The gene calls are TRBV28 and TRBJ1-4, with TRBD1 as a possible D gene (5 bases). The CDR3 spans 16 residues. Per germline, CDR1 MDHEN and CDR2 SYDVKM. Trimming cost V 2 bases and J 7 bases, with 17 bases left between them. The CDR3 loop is CASSLIGQGPGEKLFF. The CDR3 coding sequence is TGTGCCAGCAGTTTAATTGGTCAGGGTCCAGGTGAAAAACTGTTTTTT.

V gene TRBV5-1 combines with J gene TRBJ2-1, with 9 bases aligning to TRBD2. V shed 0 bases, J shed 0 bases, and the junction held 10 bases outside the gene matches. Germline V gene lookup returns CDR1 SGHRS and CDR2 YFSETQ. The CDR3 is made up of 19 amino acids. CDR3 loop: CASSLERSSGASSYNEQFF. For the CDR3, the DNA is TGCGCCAGCAGCTTGGAACGGTCTAGCGGGGCCAGCTCCTACAATGAGCAGTTCTTC.

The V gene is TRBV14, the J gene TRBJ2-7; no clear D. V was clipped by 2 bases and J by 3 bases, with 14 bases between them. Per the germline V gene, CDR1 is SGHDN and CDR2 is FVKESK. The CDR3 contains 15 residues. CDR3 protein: CASSQSRGYYYEQYF. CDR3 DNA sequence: TGTGCCAGCAGCCAATCTCGAGGCTACTACTACGAGCAGTACTTC.

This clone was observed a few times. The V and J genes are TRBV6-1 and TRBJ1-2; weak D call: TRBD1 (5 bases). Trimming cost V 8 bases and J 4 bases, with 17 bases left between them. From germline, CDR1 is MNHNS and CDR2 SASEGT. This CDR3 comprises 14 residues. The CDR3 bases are TGTGCCAGCGCCTATCAAGGGGACTCCTATGGCTACACCTTC. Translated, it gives CASAYQGDSYGYTF.